Following are 30 T cell receptor beta chains from one sample sequenced in a study of T cells after yellow fever vaccination. TCRdb re-derived calls from the 5' RACE reads in MiXCR, one entry per CDR3 protein. This table has some 500,000 distinct CDR3 sequences, roughly 12% appearing once. The input for sequencing was PBMCs, taken on the day of the yellow fever booster vaccination. Receptor source: a man aged 25-45 years who received the YFV17D yellow fever vaccine.

This clonotype was observed a handful of times. The chain uses TRBV6-5 and TRBJ2-1; TRBD1 might be the D (6 bases). Trimming left V 2 bases short and J 3 bases short, with 14 bases between. CDR3 size: 16 residues. Germline CDR1 is MNHEY and CDR2 is SVGAGI. The CDR3 DNA reads TGTGCCAGCAGTTACCCATTGGGGGACAACTACAATGAGCAGTTCTTC. It yields the protein CASSYPLGDNYNEQFF.

The rearrangement uses TRBV27 and TRBJ2-3; unclear D gene. The V and J ends lost 2 bases and 4 bases respectively, with 13 bases between them. Germline CDR1 reads MNHEY; CDR2 reads SMNVEV (reference sequence). The CDR3 length is 15 residues. The CDR3 reads CASSLGPTNADTQYF. The CDR3 DNA reads TGTGCCAGCAGTTTAGGGCCCACTAATGCAGATACGCAGTATTTT.

The rearrangement joins TRBV29-1 to TRBJ2-3; D possibly corresponds to TRBD1 (5 bases). The CDR3 is 13 residues long. The germline gives CDR1 SQVTM, CDR2 ANQGSEA. V was shortened by 3 bases and J by 4 bases, with 11 bases between the two germline ends. The CDR3 DNA reads as TGCAGCGTTGAGGGTCAGGGCGCAGATACGCAGTATTTT. It encodes CSVEGQGADTQYF.

The chain couples TRBV9 to TRBJ2-2, with 8 bases aligning to TRBD2. CDR1 SGDLS and CDR2 YYNGEE come from the germline V gene. V trimming: 0 bases; J trimming: 4 bases; junction bases outside the gene matches: 8. The CDR3 runs 17 residues. Here the CDR3 reads CASSVGGAGVPTGELFF. DNA for the CDR3: TGTGCCAGCAGCGTAGGAGGAGCGGGAGTTCCCACCGGGGAGCTGTTTTTT.

This chain joins TRBV28 and TRBJ2-3; weak D call: TRBD2 (5 bases). The CDR3 consists of 15 residues. V shed 6 bases and J shed 1 base, with 14 bases lying between them. Germline values: CDR1 MDHEN, CDR2 SYDVKM. CDR3 DNA sequence: TGTGCCAGCAGCCCTCGGGGTGGGGGCACAGATACGCAGTATTTT. Translating gives CASSPRGGGTDTQYF.

The table lists this clonotype with a few counts. This chain joins TRBV7-9 and TRBJ2-1, with D tentatively TRBD2 (5 bases). Germline V gives CDR1 SEHNR, CDR2 FQNEAQ (reference sequence). The length of the CDR3 is 15 residues. Trimming cost V 4 bases and J 9 bases, with 19 bases left between them. The CDR3, as DNA: TGTGCCAGCAGCTCCGTGGAGCGGACTTATGGTGAGCAGTTCTTC. This sequence encodes CASSSVERTYGEQFF.

The rearrangement uses TRBV4-3 and TRBJ2-7; possibly TRBD1 or TRBD2 for D (5 bases each). The V end lost 0 bases, the J end lost 2 bases, and 14 bases lay between the germline ends. Germline CDR1 is LGHNA and CDR2 is YSLEER. There are 16 residues in the CDR3. The CDR3 loop reads CASSQDGYEGTYEQYF. CDR3 in DNA: TGCGCCAGCAGCCAAGATGGTTATGAGGGGACCTACGAGCAGTACTTC.

A word on this clonotype: At one of its ends the junction is not consistent with the germline gene, which may arise from a read error. The chain has TRBV20-1 and TRBJ2-2, with TRBD1 matching 9 bases. The CDR3 extends over 13 amino acids. Per the germline V gene, CDR1 is DFQATT and CDR2 is SNEGSKA (reference sequence). CDR3 sequence (DNA): TGCAGTGCCCCGGGACAGGGCGCCGGGGTGCTGTTTTTT. Amino acid sequence: CSAPGQGAGVLFF.

This clonotype was observed a few times. V is TRBV10-1 and J is TRBJ2-3; 14 positions match TRBD2. This CDR3 spans 14 amino acids. The germline V gene has CDR1 WNHNN and CDR2 SYGVQD (reference sequence). V trimming: 5 bases; J trimming: 9 bases; junction bases outside the gene matches: 4. The CDR3 nucleotides read TGCGCCAGCAGTCCAGGACTAGCGGGAGGAACGCAGTATTTT. It is translated as CASSPGLAGGTQYF.

The chain couples TRBV4-3 to TRBJ2-7, with 14 bases that match TRBD2. The CDR3 loop spans 19 amino acids. Trimming cost V 1 base and J 1 base; bases outside gene matches: 9. CDR1 and CDR2 (germline): LGHNA, YSLEER. The CDR3 loop is CASSQGSGLAGARSYEQYF. CDR3 DNA sequence: TGCGCCAGCAGCCAAGGCTCGGGACTAGCGGGAGCGAGATCCTACGAGCAGTACTTC.

The CDR3 DNA reads as TGTGCCAGCAGGAGCTGGGGGGAAAATGAGCAGTTCTTC. This codes for CASRSWGENEQFF. The gene calls are TRBV7-8 and TRBJ2-1; TRBD2 might be the D (6 bases). Germline V CDR1 and CDR2: SGHVS, FQNEAQ. V was trimmed by 6 bases and J by 7 bases, leaving 13 bases between them. This CDR3 spans 13 amino acids.

The genes are TRBV7-8 and TRBJ2-3, with 7 positions matching TRBD2. The length of the CDR3 is 17 residues. V was clipped by 2 bases and J by 4 bases; unmatched bases: 12. Germline V lookup: CDR1 SGHVS, CDR2 FQNEAQ. The CDR3 region has the DNA TGTGCCAGCAGCTTAAGTGTGGAACTAGCGCTCCCAGATACGCAGTATTTT. Protein sequence: CASSLSVELALPDTQYF.

The table lists this clonotype with a few counts. The CDR3 coding sequence is TGCAGCGTTGCTTTCGTAAACGGCAGGGGTGATGAAAAACTGTTTTTT. It yields the protein CSVAFVNGRGDEKLFF. The chain is built from TRBV29-1 and TRBJ1-4, with D perhaps TRBD1 (6 bases). There are 16 residues in the CDR3. Trimming took off 4 bases at V and 6 bases at J, with 21 bases between the two ends. CDR1 and CDR2 (germline): SQVTM, ANQGSEA.

This clonotype has only a few counts. The chain couples TRBV9 to TRBJ2-3; 7 nucleotides match TRBD1. Trimming cost V 3 bases and J 3 bases; bases outside gene matches: 7. The germline gives CDR1 SGDLS, CDR2 YYNGEE. CDR3 length equals 15 residues. The CDR3, as DNA: TGTGCCAGCAGCGAACTCCGGGACAGAACAGATACGCAGTATTTT. Translating gives CASSELRDRTDTQYF.

This clonotype was seen repeatedly, ten times or more. The chain joins TRBV10-3 to TRBJ2-5; D is unclear. Trimming pared 4 bases from V and 1 base from J, leaving 7 bases between. CDR3 length: 13 residues. CDR1 is ENHRY, CDR2 SYGVKD, per germline. CDR3 nucleotide sequence: TGTGCCATCAGTGGCGGCAGCCAAGAGACCCAGTACTTC. Translating it yields CAISGGSQETQYF.

The chain links TRBV20-1 to TRBJ1-2, with 8 bases aligning to TRBD1. The J segment lost 4 bases and the V segment lost 0 bases, leaving 10 bases of the junction unmatched. This CDR3 has 16 amino acids. From germline, CDR1 is DFQATT and CDR2 SNEGSKA (reference sequence). In DNA, the CDR3 is TGCAGTGCTAGAGATTGGCTGGACAGGGCAGGCTATGGCTACACCTTC. Translating it yields CSARDWLDRAGYGYTF.

This clonotype has more than one count but fewer than ten. The chain is built from TRBV11-2 and TRBJ2-5; TRBD2 matches at 15 bases. The CDR3 consists of 17 residues. With V trimmed by 5 bases and J by 3 bases, 7 bases remained unmatched. In germline, CDR1 is SGHAT, CDR2 FQNNGV. Here the CDR3 reads CASSQMGLAGGKETQYF. CDR3 DNA: TGTGCCAGCAGCCAGATGGGACTAGCGGGAGGTAAAGAGACCCAGTACTTC.

The table lists this clonotype with a few counts. This chain joins TRBV6-2 or TRBV6-3 and TRBJ2-2; possible D gene TRBD2, 5 bases. Germline V CDR1 and CDR2: MNHEY, SVGEGT. Trimming stripped 11 bases from V and 7 bases from J, with 23 bases between. The CDR3 has 15 amino acids. CDR3 nucleotide sequence: TGTGCCCCCAATGTTTGGTTCCCTAGCTACGGGGAGCTGTTTTTT. It is translated as CAPNVWFPSYGELFF.

The gene calls are TRBV4-2 and TRBJ2-2; D ambiguous. Germline-derived CDR1 and CDR2 are LGHNA and YNFKEQ. The CDR3 is 15 residues long. V lost 4 bases and J lost 3, with 12 bases in between. CDR3 DNA sequence: TGTGCCAGCAGCCCCGGCCCTATGGACACCGGGGAGCTGTTTTTT. This codes for CASSPGPMDTGELFF.

This clonotype was picked up many times. The chain employs TRBV6-2 or TRBV6-3 and TRBJ2-7; tentative D call: TRBD2 (6 bases). The CDR3 totals 14 residues. Germline CDR1 MNHEY, CDR2 SVGEGT. With 0 bases removed from V and 2 bases from J, the gap between germline ends came to 8 bases. CDR3 sequence (DNA): TGTGCCAGCAGTTACTCGGGGGGAACCTACGAGCAGTACTTC. It encodes CASSYSGGTYEQYF.

This clonotype appeared a few times. V and J are TRBV11-2 and TRBJ1-1; tentatively, D is TRBD1 (6 bases). This CDR3 has 16 residues. V was pared by 5 bases and J by 6 bases, with 22 bases between. Germline V lookup: CDR1 SGHAT, CDR2 FQNNGV. The CDR3 bases are TGTGCCAGCAGCCCATCCCCGGACAGACCATATTCTGAAGCTTTCTTT. Its protein is CASSPSPDRPYSEAFF.

Only a few counts were recorded for this clonotype. This chain connects TRBV5-1 to TRBJ1-4, with TRBD1 as a possible D gene (6 bases). V was cut by 4 bases and J by 2 bases, with 12 bases left in between. The CDR3 loop spans 15 amino acids. From germline, CDR1 is SGHRS and CDR2 YFSETQ. The CDR3 reads CASSSTGRTNEKLFF. The CDR3 region has the DNA TGCGCCAGCAGCAGCACAGGGCGGACTAATGAAAAACTGTTTTTT.

This clonotype came up a few times. The chain combines TRBV6-2 or TRBV6-3 with TRBJ2-2; 8 bases agree with TRBD2. V trimming: 6 bases; J trimming: 5 bases; junction bases outside the gene matches: 11. This CDR3 comprises 16 residues. The germline V gene encodes CDR1 MNHEY and CDR2 SVGEGT. This CDR3 is CASSRMSGGGTGELFF. The CDR3 region has the DNA TGTGCCAGCAGCCGGATGAGCGGGGGCGGGACCGGGGAGCTGTTTTTT.

In its sample, this clonotype was seen many times. This rearrangement joins TRBV20-1 to TRBJ2-2; D is unclear. The CDR3 is 13 residues long. Trimming shortened V by 0 bases and J by 2 bases, and 4 bases separated the two germline ends. Per germline, CDR1 DFQATT and CDR2 SNEGSKA (reference sequence). The chain's CDR3 is CSARDVNTGELFF. The CDR3 region has the DNA TGCAGTGCTAGAGATGTTAACACCGGGGAGCTGTTTTTT.

The chain combines TRBV12-3 or TRBV12-4 with TRBJ2-1, with D perhaps TRBD2 (7 bases). This CDR3 region has 15 residues. V was cut by 3 bases and J by 4 bases, with 13 bases left in between. The CDR3 protein is CASSFVRGGYNEQFF. CDR3 in DNA: TGTGCCAGCAGTTTCGTGAGGGGGGGTTACAATGAGCAGTTCTTC.

The V call is TRBV4-2, the J call TRBJ2-7; 11 bases are a match to TRBD2. The CDR3 consists of 13 residues. Germline lookup yields CDR1 LGHNA and CDR2 YNFKEQ. V gave up 4 bases and J gave up 13 bases; unmatched junction bases: 9. CDR3 region: CASSRPGTSGLYF. CDR3 nucleotides: TGTGCCAGCAGCCGACCCGGGACTAGCGGCCTTTACTTC.

This clonotype occurred a few times. The genes are TRBV29-1 and TRBJ2-6; no clear D gene. The V end lost 1 base, the J end lost 0 bases, and 10 bases lay between the germline ends. The germline gives CDR1 SQVTM, CDR2 ANQGSEA. This CDR3 has 16 residues. DNA for the CDR3: TGCAGCGTTGAAGCTCGCGGTTCCTCTGGGGCCAACGTCCTGACTTTC. The encoded protein is CSVEARGSSGANVLTF.

A word on this clonotype: One end of the junction is discordant with germline, which a read error may explain. The V call is TRBV7-3, the J call TRBJ2-5, with TRBD2 as a possible D gene (6 bases). The length of the CDR3 is 12 residues. The germline V gene encodes CDR1 SGHTA and CDR2 FQGTGA. CDR3 sequence: CASSSGVGSLHF. The CDR3 DNA is TGTGCCAGCAGCTCGGGGGTAGGCAGCCTCCACTTC.

The chain recombines TRBV7-9 with TRBJ1-3; D not resolved. Trimming removed 4 bases from V and 1 base from J, with 8 bases in between. Germline V gene sequence: CDR1 SEHNR, CDR2 FQNEAQ (reference sequence). The CDR3 is 14 residues long. In DNA form, the CDR3 reads TGTGCCAGCAGCTACCCTGCGTCTGGAAACACCATATATTTT. It yields the protein CASSYPASGNTIYF.

The J gene is TRBJ2-5, the V gene TRBV5-1; no clear D. V lost 1 base to trimming and J lost 5 bases, with 12 bases between them. The germline V gene has CDR1 SGHRS and CDR2 YFSETQ. The CDR3 runs to 14 residues. The CDR3 loop reads CASSLTTMGETQYF. The CDR3 DNA reads as TGCGCCAGCAGCTTGACTACCATGGGGGAGACCCAGTACTTC.